Below are 7 T cell receptor beta chains sequenced from a single sample in a study of early T cells in non-severe SARS-CoV-2 infection. Each CDR3 protein is one row after TCRdb ran MiXCR on the 5' RACE reads. This table has tens of thousands of distinct CDR3 sequences, approximately 13% appearing once. The sample consisted of whole blood. Receptors originate from an adult who was a healthcare worker with PCR-confirmed SARS-CoV-2 infection or an uninfected control (not recorded which).

This clonotype was observed at least ten times. V is TRBV20-1 and J is TRBJ2-1, with unresolved D. Trimming left V 1 base short and J 4 bases short, with 14 bases between. The germline CDR1 and CDR2 sequences are DFQATT and SNEGSKA (reference sequence). There are 15 residues in the CDR3. As DNA, the CDR3 is TGCAGTGCTAGAGGCCCTATCCCTGGGTACAATGAGCAGTTCTTC. It is translated as CSARGPIPGYNEQFF.

The rearrangement links TRBV9 to TRBJ1-2; the D gene is possibly TRBD1 (5 bases). The germline V gene has CDR1 SGDLS and CDR2 YYNGEE. V lost 3 bases and J lost 8, with 14 bases in between. This CDR3 contains 13 residues. CDR3 amino acids: CASSAGQAWGYTF. The CDR3 bases are TGTGCCAGCAGCGCGGGGCAGGCTTGGGGCTACACCTTC.

The V call is TRBV5-1, the J call TRBJ1-2; no definite D call. CDR1 SGHRS and CDR2 YFSETQ come from the germline V gene. The germline V and J ends were trimmed by 4 bases and 7 bases, with 8 bases remaining between them. The CDR3 has 11 amino acids. The CDR3 loop reads CASSPPPGYTF. Here the CDR3 DNA reads TGCGCCAGCAGCCCACCCCCTGGCTACACCTTC.

This clonotype has a count of ten or more. In DNA, the CDR3 is TGCAGCGCCCTGCGGTCAGATACGCAGTATTTT. This encodes CSALRSDTQYF. The chain employs TRBV29-1 and TRBJ2-3; D unclear. This CDR3 spans 11 amino acids. The germline CDR1 and CDR2 sequences are SQVTM and ANQGSEA. V was shortened by 7 bases and J by 4 bases, with 9 bases between the two germline ends.

This clonotype has only a few counts. The V and J genes are TRBV5-6 and TRBJ1-2; a weak D match, TRBD1 (6 bases). Trimming left V 2 bases short and J 7 bases short, with 18 bases between. The CDR3 length is 15 residues. CDR1 is SGHDT and CDR2 is YYEEEE in the germline V gene. The CDR3 loop reads CASSLQDLLRGGYTF. In nucleotides, the CDR3 is TGTGCCAGCAGCTTACAGGACCTCCTCAGGGGTGGCTACACCTTC.

V and J are TRBV7-3 and TRBJ1-1; the D is unclear. CDR1 and CDR2 (germline): SGHTA, FQGTGA. V was pared by 3 bases and J by 6 bases, with 8 bases between. CDR3 length: 12 residues. The CDR3 region has the DNA TGTGCCAGCAGCTTTGGAGTTTCTGAAGCTTTCTTT. It encodes CASSFGVSEAFF.

The V and J genes are TRBV3-1 and TRBJ2-5; possibly TRBD2 for D (5 bases). V lost 4 bases and J lost 5, with 11 bases in between. Germline-derived CDR1 and CDR2 are LGHDT and YNNKEL (reference sequence). CDR3 size: 13 residues. DNA of the CDR3: TGTGCCAGCAGCCCCGGGGTCGGGGAGACCCAGTACTTC. Amino acid sequence: CASSPGVGETQYF.